This TCR beta chain was retrieved from a study of T cell responses to AZD1222 COVID-19 vaccine. J lost 5 bases, V lost 6 bases, and 6 bases had no gene match. Germline V gene sequence: CDR1 SEHNR, CDR2 FQNEAQ (reference sequence). This CDR3 has 14 residues. Produced via immunoSEQ multiplex PCR; TCRdb's table is partial and in-frame only. The data hold 110,000 to 150,000 clones, with roughly 88% observed a single time. This chain joins TRBV7-9 and TRBJ2-2; 7 bases are shared with TRBD1. This sequence was found in an adult who received the AZD1222 COVID-19 vaccine. Material: peripheral blood, obtained 28 days after the second AZD1222 dose. The CDR3 nucleotides read TGTGCCAGCAGACACCGGGACAGTACCGGGGAGCTGTTTTTT. Its protein product is CASRHRDSTGELFF.